Each of the 21 T cell receptor beta chains below was sequenced from the same sample in a study of identical twins. MiXCR, applied by TCRdb to the 5' RACE reads, yields one record per CDR3 protein. The profile shows around 370,000 distinct CDR3 sequences, roughly 9% of them singletons. Sample: naive T cells sorted from blood. The receptors were sampled from a woman in her fifties or sixties in good health.

V gene TRBV12-3 or TRBV12-4 combines with J gene TRBJ2-1, with D perhaps matching TRBD1 or TRBD2 (6 bases each). Trimming shortened V by 8 bases and J by 9 bases, and 8 bases separated the two germline ends. There are 10 residues in the CDR3. The CDR3 region is CASGGLEQFF. The CDR3 DNA reads as TGTGCCAGCGGGGGGCTTGAGCAGTTCTTC.

The chain employs TRBV7-2 and TRBJ2-2; D possibly matches TRBD1 or TRBD2 (5 bases each). Germline V gives CDR1 SGHTA, CDR2 FQGNSA. V dropped 3 bases and J dropped 4 bases, with 18 bases sitting between them. The CDR3 totals 17 residues. Here the CDR3 DNA reads TGTGCCAGCAGCTTGGGACCCCTCAGAGCGGTCACCGGGGAGCTGTTTTTT. The encoded protein is CASSLGPLRAVTGELFF. The entire variable domain, with the rest obtained from reference TRBV7-2 and TRBJ2-2, is as follows: GAGVSQSPSNKVTEKGKDVELRCDPISGHTALYWYRQSLGQGLEFLIYFQGNSAPDKSGLPSDRFSAERTGGSVSTLTIQRTQQEDSAVYLCASSLGPLRAVTGELFFGEGSRLTVL.

The genes are TRBV11-2 and TRBJ1-1; D possibly corresponds to TRBD1 (6 bases). CDR1 and CDR2 (germline): SGHAT, FQNNGV. CDR3 size: 14 residues. V lost 4 bases, J lost 7 bases, and 16 bases lay in between. The CDR3 region has the DNA TGTGCCAGCAGCTCCCGGAGAGGGGGAGGTGAAGCTTTCTTT. Its protein product is CASSSRRGGGEAFF.

This clonotype was observed many times. The chain links TRBV6-1 to TRBJ2-1, with 8 bases that match TRBD2. This CDR3 is 15 amino acids long. The germline V gene has CDR1 MNHNS and CDR2 SASEGT. The trim removed 4 bases at V and 0 bases at J, leaving 2 bases unmatched. The CDR3 DNA follows: TGTGCCAGCAGTGGCAGCGGGAGCTCCTACAATGAGCAGTTCTTC. As protein: CASSGSGSSYNEQFF.

This clonotype was seen at least ten times. J is TRBJ2-2 and V is TRBV14; 7 bases map to TRBD2. The germline V gene encodes CDR1 SGHDN and CDR2 FVKESK. V was pared by 3 bases and J by 0 bases, with 4 bases of the junction left unmatched. The CDR3 is 16 amino acids. The CDR3 sequence is CASSHLAATNTGELFF. The DNA for the CDR3 is TGTGCCAGCAGCCATCTAGCGGCTACGAACACCGGGGAGCTGTTTTTT.

V and J are TRBV10-3 and TRBJ1-2; TRBD1 matches 11 bases. From germline, CDR1 is ENHRY and CDR2 SYGVKD. The CDR3 sequence is 14 residues long. The junction had 4 bases not matched to a gene; V was cut back by 6 bases and J by 4 bases. CDR3 residues: CAIRRTGGTYGYTF. The CDR3 bases are TGTGCCATCAGACGGACAGGGGGCACCTATGGCTACACCTTC.

The chain links TRBV19 to TRBJ2-2, with 8 positions matching TRBD1. Germline CDR1 is LNHDA and CDR2 is SQIVND (reference sequence). The length of the CDR3 is 13 residues. The V segment lost 6 bases and the J segment 6 bases; nucleotides outside the gene matches: 3. The CDR3 nucleotides read TGTGCCAGTAGGGACAGGGAGGCCGGGGAGCTGTTTTTT. This codes for CASRDREAGELFF.

This clonotype was observed a handful of times. Compared with germline, one end of the junction differs, possibly owing to a read error. The chain uses TRBV11-2 and TRBJ2-1; TRBD2 matches at 11 bases. In germline, CDR1 is SGHAT, CDR2 FQNNGV. The CDR3 extends over 14 amino acids. CDR3 nucleotides: TGTGCCAGCGGCTTAGCGGGAGGGTTCTATGAGCAGTTCTTC. This gives the protein CASGLAGGFYEQFF.

The rearrangement uses TRBV11-1 and TRBJ1-1; D gene unclear. Germline CDR1 is SGHAT and CDR2 is FQDESV (reference sequence). Between the trimmed V and J ends, which lost 4 bases and 1 base, there was a span of 13 bases. The CDR3 length is 15 residues. In DNA form, the CDR3 reads TGTGCCAGCAGCTCCCGGGTTGTCGGGAACACTGAAGCTTTCTTT. Translation gives CASSSRVVGNTEAFF.

The chain joins TRBV29-1 to TRBJ2-3; 9 positions match TRBD2. This CDR3 region has 14 residues. CDR1 is SQVTM and CDR2 is ANQGSEA in the germline V gene. V was pared by 0 bases and J by 6 bases, with 4 bases of the junction left unmatched. The CDR3 spells CSVEDSGSADTQYF. In nucleotides, the CDR3 is TGCAGCGTTGAAGATAGCGGGAGTGCCGATACGCAGTATTTT.

This clonotype was seen only a few times. The chain carries TRBV18 and TRBJ2-5; possible D gene TRBD1, 5 bases. Germline V lookup: CDR1 KGHSH, CDR2 LQKENI. V dropped 2 bases and J dropped 3 bases, with 19 bases sitting between them. This CDR3 spans 17 amino acids. The DNA of the CDR3 is TGTGCCAGCTCACCAGGGTGGCCGAAGGACACTGAAGAGACCCAGTACTTC. Translated, it gives CASSPGWPKDTEETQYF.

This clonotype showed up many times. The rearrangement links TRBV6-5 to TRBJ1-2; D perhaps matches TRBD1 (6 bases). CDR1 is MNHEY and CDR2 is SVGAGI in the germline V gene. Deletions cut 3 bases from V and 4 bases from J, with 15 bases between. The CDR3 extends over 15 amino acids. In nucleotides, the CDR3 is TGTGCCAGCAGTTATCGGGGGGGCGCTGGCTATGGCTACACCTTC. Translated, it gives CASSYRGGAGYGYTF.

The table lists this clonotype with many counts. The chain has TRBV27 and TRBJ2-2, with 8 bases matching TRBD1. This CDR3 is built from 14 residues. V lost 5 bases to trimming and J lost 7 bases; unmatched junction nucleotides: 6. Germline-derived CDR1 and CDR2 are MNHEY and SMNVEV (reference sequence). CDR3 DNA: TGTGCCAGCAGTCGACAGGGGATGAACGGGGAGCTGTTTTTT. This encodes CASSRQGMNGELFF.

This clonotype has ten or more counts. For the CDR3, the DNA is TGCGCCAGCAGCCTGAGTAGCGGGACAGGAGAGACCCAGTACTTC. It codes for CASSLSSGTGETQYF. The rearrangement joins TRBV4-1 to TRBJ2-5, with D tentatively TRBD1 or TRBD2 (8 bases each). CDR1 MGHRA and CDR2 YSYEKL come from the germline V gene. The V and J ends lost 4 bases and 4 bases respectively, with 16 bases between them. The CDR3 consists of 15 residues.

The J gene is TRBJ2-3, the V gene TRBV30; no firm D call. V was shortened by 0 bases and J by 1 base, with 14 bases between the two germline ends. In germline, CDR1 is GTSNPN, CDR2 SVGIG (reference sequence). This CDR3 has 16 amino acids. CDR3 loop: CAWSVQSGARTDTQYF. CDR3 in DNA: TGTGCCTGGAGTGTACAGTCAGGTGCTCGCACAGATACGCAGTATTTT.

The genes are TRBV10-3 and TRBJ1-4, with TRBD1 matching over 8 bases. The CDR3 has 13 residues. Trimming cost V 4 bases and J 10 bases; bases outside gene matches: 5. Germline CDR1 is ENHRY and CDR2 is SYGVKD. For the CDR3, the DNA is TGTGCCATCAGTGGGACAGGGATAGGAAAACTGTTTTTT. It yields the protein CAISGTGIGKLFF.

The V and J genes are TRBV20-1 and TRBJ2-4, with 8 bases aligning to TRBD2. The CDR3 consists of 18 residues. Trimming at V came to 6 bases and at J to 0 bases, leaving 16 bases not matched to a gene. CDR1 is DFQATT, CDR2 SNEGSKA, per germline (reference sequence). The CDR3 sequence: CSASEFAPGGLAKNIQYF. DNA for the CDR3: TGCAGTGCCAGCGAGTTTGCCCCGGGGGGGCTAGCCAAAAACATTCAGTACTTC.

The rearrangement uses TRBV6-5 and TRBJ2-6; 9 bases line up with TRBD1. The CDR3 is 19 residues long. With 0 bases clipped from V and 0 bases from J, the junction kept 6 bases outside the gene matches. The germline V gene has CDR1 MNHEY and CDR2 SVGAGI. The CDR3 reads CASSYSIGTGYSGANVLTF. CDR3 DNA: TGTGCCAGCAGTTACTCGATAGGGACAGGGTACTCTGGGGCCAACGTCCTGACTTTC.

There are a few counts of this clonotype. V and J are TRBV23-1 and TRBJ2-5; D perhaps matches TRBD1 (5 bases). TRBV23-1 counts as an open reading frame of uncertain function. This CDR3 is built from 15 residues. V gave up 1 base and J gave up 2 bases, with 11 bases separating them. Here the CDR3 reads CASSQFSGPQETQYF. In DNA form, the CDR3 reads TGCGCCAGCAGTCAATTCTCAGGGCCTCAAGAGACCCAGTACTTC.

In this sample, this clonotype turned up a few times. J is TRBJ2-5 and V is TRBV6-6, with 13 bases identical to TRBD2. The germline V gene encodes CDR1 MNHNY and CDR2 SVGAGI (reference sequence). The CDR3 is made up of 19 amino acids. Germline trimming cut 2 bases from V and 2 bases from J; bases unmatched to any gene: 11. The CDR3 DNA reads TGTGCCAGCAGTTACACCACTCCGTTACTAGCGGGAGGGCAAGAGACCCAGTACTTC. It encodes CASSYTTPLLAGGQETQYF.

This clonotype was counted at least ten times. The J gene is TRBJ2-2, the V gene TRBV5-1; D is possibly TRBD1 (6 bases). Germline CDR1 is SGHRS and CDR2 is YFSETQ. V was trimmed by 4 bases and J by 2 bases, leaving 15 bases between them. This CDR3 spans 16 amino acids. CDR3 coding DNA: TGCGCCAGCAGCCTTTCCCGGGACATTAACACCGGGGAGCTGTTTTTT. This sequence encodes CASSLSRDINTGELFF.